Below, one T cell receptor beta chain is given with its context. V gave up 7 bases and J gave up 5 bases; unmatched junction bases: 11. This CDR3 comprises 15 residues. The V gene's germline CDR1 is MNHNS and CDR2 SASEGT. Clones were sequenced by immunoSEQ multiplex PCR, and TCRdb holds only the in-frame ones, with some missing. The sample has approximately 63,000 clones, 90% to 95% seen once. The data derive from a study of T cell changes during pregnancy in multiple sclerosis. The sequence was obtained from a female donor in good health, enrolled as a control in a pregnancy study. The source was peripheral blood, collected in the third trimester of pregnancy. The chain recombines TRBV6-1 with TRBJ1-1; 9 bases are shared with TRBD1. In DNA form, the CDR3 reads TGTGCCAGCACCCGGAAAGGGACAGGGAGAACTGAAGCTTTCTTT. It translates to CASTRKGTGRTEAFF.